One sample yielded the 21 T cell receptor beta chains listed below, sequenced in a study of response to subunit inactivated influenza vaccine (dated by TCRdb to between 2017 and 2018). Libraries were prepared through RT-PCR. The run used an Illumina HiSeq 2500. The public reads were reprocessed in TCRdb via fastp at Q25 and MiXCR, keeping in-frame beta chains. Rows merge per CDR3 protein into single entries with the most common DNA and genes. This sample lists hundreds of thousands of distinct CDR3 sequences; under 9% were detected once. 13% of the sample is in the top ten clones. This sample comprised PBMCs from blood, obtained 23 to 25 months after vaccination. These receptors were taken from a man aged 50-75 years who received an inactivated influenza vaccine. Donor details come from another sample of the same person, matched by shared clones.

The chain uses TRBV5-8 and TRBJ1-2; 7 bases line up with TRBD1. The CDR3 runs to 15 residues. Germline V lookup: CDR1 SGHTS, CDR2 YDEGEE. Trimming at V came to 4 bases and at J to 4 bases, leaving 10 bases not matched to a gene. The CDR3 DNA is TGTGCCAGCAGCCTGATGGCGACAGGGATCTATGGCTACACCTTC. This codes for CASSLMATGIYGYTF.

There are many counts of this clonotype. The genes are TRBV5-1 and TRBJ1-6; no definite D call. V lost 0 bases, J lost 8 bases, and 3 bases lay in between. CDR3 length equals 12 residues. Per germline, CDR1 SGHRS and CDR2 YFSETQ. The CDR3 DNA is TGCGCCAGCAGCTTGGATGATTCACCCCTCCACTTT. It translates to CASSLDDSPLHF. Based on the CDR3 plus reference TRBV5-1 and TRBJ1-6, the full variable domain is KAGVTQTPRYLIKTRGQQVTLSCSPISGHRSVSWYQQTPGQGLQFLFEYFSETQRNKGNFPGRFSGRQFSNSRSEMNVSTLELGDSALYLCASSLDDSPLHFGNGTRLTVT.

The J gene is TRBJ2-7, the V gene TRBV20-1; D possibly corresponds to TRBD2 (5 bases). This CDR3 has 13 residues. V dropped 3 bases and J dropped 2 bases, with 11 bases sitting between them. CDR1 is DFQATT, CDR2 SNEGSKA, per germline (reference sequence). The CDR3: CSASETITYEQYF. The CDR3 DNA reads TGCAGTGCTAGTGAGACTATTACCTACGAGCAGTACTTC.

There are many counts of this clonotype. This chain joins TRBV20-1 and TRBJ1-2; 10 nucleotides line up with TRBD1. Germline V lookup: CDR1 DFQATT, CDR2 SNEGSKA (reference sequence). Trimming took 6 bases from V and 7 from J; bases not matched to a gene: 17. The CDR3 covers 16 residues. The CDR3 region is CSAYARDRGSGSGYTF. In DNA, the CDR3 is TGCAGTGCCTACGCCCGGGACAGGGGATCGGGTAGTGGCTACACCTTC.

The chain links TRBV4-1 to TRBJ1-1; D remains unclear. The CDR3 length is 15 residues. Germline V gives CDR1 MGHRA, CDR2 YSYEKL. V was clipped by 1 base and J by 2 bases, with 11 bases between them. Here the CDR3 DNA reads TGCGCCAGCAGCCAAGTGCTCGGGCCTAACACTGAAGCTTTCTTT. As protein: CASSQVLGPNTEAFF.

The chain recombines TRBV11-2 with TRBJ2-1; a possible D gene is TRBD2 (5 bases). This CDR3 is built from 17 residues. V shed 3 bases and J shed 0 bases, with 15 bases lying between them. Per germline, CDR1 SGHAT and CDR2 FQNNGV. This chain's CDR3 is CASSFYVMGSSYNEQFF. The CDR3 region has the DNA TGTGCCAGCAGCTTTTATGTGATGGGGAGCTCCTACAATGAGCAGTTCTTC.

This clonotype was seen at least ten times. The rearrangement joins TRBV5-1 to TRBJ2-1; TRBD1 matches 7 bases. The germline gives CDR1 SGHRS, CDR2 YFSETQ. The CDR3 is 13 residues long. J lost 10 bases, V lost 4 bases, and 8 bases had no gene match. The CDR3 DNA sequence: TGCGCCAGCAGCGAATGGGACAGTGGGGAGCAGTTCTTC. This translates into CASSEWDSGEQFF.

This clonotype was seen many times. The rearrangement uses TRBV20-1 and TRBJ2-2; possible D gene TRBD2, 5 bases. Germline CDR1 reads DFQATT; CDR2 reads SNEGSKA (reference sequence). The CDR3 length is 15 residues. Trimming removed 1 base at V and 4 bases at J, with 13 bases between. Written as DNA, the CDR3 is TGCAGTGCTAGAGGAGATAGCGTGTCCACCGGGGAGCTGTTTTTT. This gives the protein CSARGDSVSTGELFF.

This clonotype was observed a handful of times. This chain joins TRBV7-2 and TRBJ1-2; D is possibly TRBD1 (6 bases). There are 14 residues in the CDR3. The ends were cut back, 5 bases at V and 5 bases at J, with 15 bases in the middle. The germline gives CDR1 SGHTA, CDR2 FQGNSA. The CDR3 sequence is CASSPREGGYGYTF. The CDR3 bases are TGTGCCAGCAGCCCCCGGGAAGGGGGATATGGCTACACCTTC.

This clonotype came up many times. V and J are TRBV7-2 and TRBJ2-1; D might be TRBD1 (6 bases). The ends were cut back, 5 bases at V and 7 bases at J, with 12 bases in the middle. The CDR3 spans 13 residues. Germline values: CDR1 SGHTA, CDR2 FQGNSA. CDR3 loop: CASSLGTPNEQFF. Here the CDR3 DNA reads TGTGCCAGCAGCCTGGGGACACCGAATGAGCAGTTCTTC.

In the case of this clonotype: A read error may be the cause here, since a much bigger clone is one base away. The V gene is TRBV29-1, the J gene TRBJ2-7, with D unresolved. This CDR3 has 10 residues. V dropped 7 bases and J dropped 6 bases, with 10 bases sitting between them. CDR1 SQVTM and CDR2 ANQGSEA come from the germline V gene. The CDR3 sequence: CSDVAAEQYF. CDR3 coding DNA: TGCAGCGATGTGGCAGCCGAGCAGTACTTC.

Concerning this clonotype itself: This clone may be a read error of a much larger clone one base away. The rearrangement uses TRBV18 and TRBJ2-1; TRBD2 matches 13 bases. With 2 bases clipped from V and 12 bases from J, the junction kept 7 bases outside the gene matches. Germline lookup yields CDR1 KGHSH and CDR2 LQKENI. The CDR3 runs 15 residues. CDR3 sequence reads: CASSPVLAGGTGQFF. The CDR3 DNA follows: TGTGCCAGCTCACCAGTACTAGCGGGAGGGACTGGGCAGTTCTTC.

By sample share, this clonotype is medium-sized (0.01 to 0.1%). The CDR3 loop is CSASGGSLSGNTIYF. In nucleotides, the CDR3 is TGCAGTGCTAGTGGGGGGTCTTTGTCTGGAAACACCATATATTTT. This chain joins TRBV20-1 and TRBJ1-3; TRBD1 is a possible D gene (5 bases). The CDR3 covers 15 residues. V gave up 3 bases and J gave up 1 base, with 13 bases separating them. Per germline, CDR1 DFQATT and CDR2 SNEGSKA (reference sequence).

This clonotype came up a few times. The rearrangement joins TRBV3-1 to TRBJ1-6, with 8 positions matching TRBD1. The germline V gene has CDR1 LGHDT and CDR2 YNNKEL (reference sequence). The V gene end was trimmed by 6 bases and the J gene end by 4 bases; junction bases not matched to a gene: 5. The CDR3 sequence is 15 residues long. This CDR3 is CASRPTGDYNSPLHF. The CDR3, as DNA: TGTGCCAGCAGGCCGACAGGGGATTATAATTCACCCCTCCACTTT.

In this sample, this clonotype turned up many times. The chain couples TRBV12-3 or TRBV12-4 to TRBJ2-7; 7 positions agree with TRBD1. V shed 4 bases, J shed 6 bases, and the junction held 9 bases outside the gene matches. This CDR3 spans 14 amino acids. CDR3 DNA: TGTGCCAGCAGTTCTAACAGGGGATCCGGCGAGCAGTACTTC. This translates into CASSSNRGSGEQYF.

This clonotype was counted a few times. The chain recombines TRBV20-1 with TRBJ1-5, with D perhaps TRBD1 (5 bases). Germline CDR1 DFQATT, CDR2 SNEGSKA (reference sequence). This CDR3 has 15 amino acids. Trimming removed 6 bases at V and 1 base at J, with 16 bases between. The CDR3 DNA sequence: TGCAGTGCCCTCCGCGGGGGGTCAAGCAATCAGCCCCAGCATTTT. Encoded protein: CSALRGGSSNQPQHF.

This clonotype was recorded at least ten times. The J gene is TRBJ2-1, the V gene TRBV11-2; D call uncertain. The CDR3 is made up of 16 amino acids. Germline CDR1 reads SGHAT; CDR2 reads FQNNGV. Trimming shortened V by 4 bases and J by 0 bases, and 13 bases separated the two germline ends. CDR3 DNA: TGTGCCAGCAGCTCAAGTAGACACCCCTCCTACAATGAGCAGTTCTTC. Encoded protein: CASSSSRHPSYNEQFF.

This clonotype was counted ten times or more. This chain connects TRBV3-1 to TRBJ2-1, with no clear D. The CDR3 runs to 13 residues. Between the trimmed V and J ends, which lost 0 bases and 10 bases, there was a span of 10 bases. Looked up from germline, CDR1 is LGHDT and CDR2 is YNNKEL (reference sequence). This CDR3 reads CASSQDQGTEQFF. The DNA for the CDR3 is TGTGCCAGCAGCCAAGATCAAGGCACGGAGCAGTTCTTC.

The chain recombines TRBV20-1 with TRBJ1-5, with 7 nucleotides matching TRBD1. This CDR3 has 13 residues. V lost 2 bases to trimming and J lost 6 bases; unmatched junction nucleotides: 4. The germline V gene has CDR1 DFQATT and CDR2 SNEGSKA (reference sequence). The CDR3 nucleotides read TGCAGTGCTAGAACAGGGGACGGTCAGCCCCAGCATTTT. Translating it yields CSARTGDGQPQHF.

At least ten counts were recorded for this clonotype. This rearrangement joins TRBV29-1 to TRBJ2-1; 7 bases fit TRBD2. Germline assignment: CDR1 SQVTM and CDR2 ANQGSEA. V shed 4 bases, J shed 5 bases, and the junction held 8 bases outside the gene matches. The CDR3 totals 14 residues. In DNA form, the CDR3 reads TGCAGCGTTGCGTCGGGACTAACAAACAATGAGCAGTTCTTC. Translation gives CSVASGLTNNEQFF.

Ten or more counts support this clonotype. The J gene is TRBJ2-7, the V gene TRBV5-6, with D possibly being TRBD1 (6 bases). CDR1 and CDR2 (germline): SGHDT, YYEEEE. V was pared by 5 bases and J by 3 bases, with 9 bases between. This CDR3 comprises 12 residues. The CDR3 here is CASRLQGYEQYF. The CDR3 nucleotides are TGTGCCAGCAGGCTACAGGGCTACGAGCAGTACTTC.